A selection of T cell receptor beta chains follows, all from one sample in a study of lung T cells in sarcoidosis with Löfgren's syndrome. TCRdb called the reads again in MiXCR, with one record for every CDR3 protein. The sample consists of a few thousand distinct CDR3 sequences, 20% to 25% of them appearing once. What was sequenced was CD4+ T cells from bronchoalveolar lavage. The receptors originated from a human donor with sarcoidosis (Löfgren's syndrome or another form), or a control subject (not recorded which). Each CDR3 is given with its conserved first and last residue. D genes are given only for firm matches. For some rows the clone size is stated as once, few or many, or as a class when expanded; others skip it.

d_gene: NA
j_gene: TRBJ1-1
abundance: many
v_gene: TRBV20-1
CDR3nt: TGCAGTGCTCTACAGGATACGAACACTGAAGCTTTCTTT
CDR3aa: CSALQDTNTEAFF

d_gene: NA
j_gene: TRBJ1-1
abundance: many
v_gene: TRBV30
CDR3nt: TGTGCCTGGAGTGTATCGTGGGCATCAGAAGCTTTCTTT
CDR3aa: CAWSVSWASEAFF

d_gene: TRBD1
j_gene: TRBJ1-1
abundance: medium-sized
v_gene: TRBV28
CDR3nt: TGTGCCAGCAGTGCCCTCGACAGGGACATTGAAGCTTTCTTT
CDR3aa: CASSALDRDIEAFF

d_gene: NA
j_gene: TRBJ2-5
abundance: many
v_gene: TRBV5-5
CDR3nt: TGTGCCAGCAGCGATGATACCGGGACACTACAAGAGACCCAGTACTTC
CDR3aa: CASSDDTGTLQETQYF

d_gene: NA
j_gene: TRBJ1-1
abundance: once
v_gene: TRBV10-3
CDR3nt: TGTGCCACCAGGGGCATCCCGGGCACTGAAGCTCTCTTT
CDR3aa: CATRGIPGTEALF

d_gene: NA
j_gene: TRBJ1-1
abundance: medium-sized
v_gene: TRBV29-1
CDR3nt: TGCAGCGCGTTTCCTTCGGTGAACACTGAAGCTTTCTTT
CDR3aa: CSAFPSVNTEAFF

d_gene: NA
j_gene: TRBJ1-2
abundance: medium-sized
v_gene: TRBV24-1
CDR3nt: TGTGCCACCAGTGGAGACGGATACTATGGCTACACCTTC
CDR3aa: CATSGDGYYGYTF

d_gene: NA
j_gene: TRBJ1-5
abundance: medium-sized
v_gene: TRBV6-1
CDR3nt: TGTGCCAGCAGACCATCCGGAGGCAATCAGCCCCAGCATTTT
CDR3aa: CASRPSGGNQPQHF

d_gene: TRBD2
j_gene: TRBJ2-5
abundance: medium-sized
v_gene: TRBV6-1
CDR3nt: TGTGCCAGCAGTCTTACTAGCGGGACCCCAGAGACCCAGTACTTC
CDR3aa: CASSLTSGTPETQYF

d_gene: TRBD1
j_gene: TRBJ1-1
abundance: medium-sized
v_gene: TRBV28
CDR3nt: TGTGCCAGCAGTCCGACAGGGGGCCGGGGTGAAGCTTTCTTT
CDR3aa: CASSPTGGRGEAFF

d_gene: NA
j_gene: TRBJ2-1
abundance: NA
v_gene: TRBV7-3
CDR3nt: TGTGCCAGCAGCAAGGGCGTGAGCTCCTACGGTGAGCAGTTCTTC
CDR3aa: CASSKGVSSYGEQFF

d_gene: NA
j_gene: TRBJ1-4
abundance: medium-sized
v_gene: TRBV20-1
CDR3nt: TGCAGTGCTAGAGATCTCCCAGGGGACCAGAATGAAAAACTGTTTTTT
CDR3aa: CSARDLPGDQNEKLFF

d_gene: NA
j_gene: TRBJ2-7
abundance: many
v_gene: TRBV2
CDR3nt: TGTGCCAGCAGTGAATTGGGGACTCTGGCCTACGAGCAGTACTTC
CDR3aa: CASSELGTLAYEQYF

d_gene: NA
j_gene: TRBJ1-4
abundance: NA
v_gene: TRBV29-1
CDR3nt: TGCAGCGTTGCGGTGCCCTGGGGTGAAAAACTGTTTTTT
CDR3aa: CSVAVPWGEKLFF

d_gene: NA
j_gene: TRBJ2-1
abundance: many
v_gene: TRBV5-1
CDR3nt: TGCGCCAGCAGCTTTAGGGGCTTCGACTACAATGAGCAGTTCTTC
CDR3aa: CASSFRGFDYNEQFF

d_gene: TRBD1
j_gene: TRBJ2-2
abundance: NA
v_gene: TRBV18
CDR3nt: TGTGCCAGCTCACCAACGCAGGGGGCTATACCGGACACCGGGGAGCTGTTTTTT
CDR3aa: CASSPTQGAIPDTGELFF

d_gene: TRBD1
j_gene: TRBJ2-5
abundance: many
v_gene: TRBV29-1
CDR3nt: TGCAGCGTACTCCGGGACAGAGAGACCCAGTACTTC
CDR3aa: CSVLRDRETQYF

d_gene: TRBD2
j_gene: TRBJ2-3
abundance: medium-sized
v_gene: TRBV7-9
CDR3nt: TGTGCCAGCAGCTTAGGCCTTGCGGGAGGGAGCACAGATACGCAGTATTTT
CDR3aa: CASSLGLAGGSTDTQYF

d_gene: NA
j_gene: TRBJ2-5
abundance: medium-sized
v_gene: TRBV12-3/TRBV12-4
CDR3nt: TGTGCCAGCAGTCCAAGACAAACGTACCAAGAGACCCAGTACTTC
CDR3aa: CASSPRQTYQETQYF

d_gene: TRBD1
j_gene: TRBJ1-6
abundance: medium-sized
v_gene: TRBV28
CDR3nt: TGTGCCAGCAGTCAATCTACGGGACAGTCGAATTCACCCCTCCACTTT
CDR3aa: CASSQSTGQSNSPLHF

d_gene: NA
j_gene: TRBJ2-1
abundance: many
v_gene: TRBV24-1
CDR3nt: TGTGCCACCAGGGGCGGCAATGAGCAGTTCTTC
CDR3aa: CATRGGNEQFF

d_gene: TRBD2
j_gene: TRBJ2-1
abundance: medium-sized
v_gene: TRBV20-1
CDR3nt: TGCAGTGCTAGGTCCTACAGCGGGAGCGGCTACAATGAGCAGTTCTTC
CDR3aa: CSARSYSGSGYNEQFF

d_gene: NA
j_gene: TRBJ1-5
abundance: NA
v_gene: TRBV2
CDR3nt: TGTGCCAGCAGCGATGGGCAAGGTAATCGGCCCCAGCATTTT
CDR3aa: CASSDGQGNRPQHF

d_gene: TRBD2
j_gene: TRBJ2-5
abundance: many
v_gene: TRBV7-8
CDR3nt: TGTGCCAGCAGCCTAGCGGGGGGGGTCCAAGAGACCCAGTACTTC
CDR3aa: CASSLAGGVQETQYF

d_gene: NA
j_gene: TRBJ2-3
abundance: many
v_gene: TRBV14
CDR3nt: TGTGCCAGCAGTCAGGACCTCACCGGGGCAGATACGCAGTATTTT
CDR3aa: CASSQDLTGADTQYF

d_gene: NA
j_gene: TRBJ1-2
abundance: medium-sized
v_gene: TRBV27
CDR3nt: TGTGCCAGCAGTTTCAGGCCCCGGGACGGCTACACCTTC
CDR3aa: CASSFRPRDGYTF

d_gene: TRBD1
j_gene: TRBJ2-7
abundance: many
v_gene: TRBV5-4
CDR3nt: TGTGCCAGCAGCCCGGGACAGGATTCCTACGAGCAGTACTTC
CDR3aa: CASSPGQDSYEQYF

d_gene: NA
j_gene: TRBJ2-3
abundance: NA
v_gene: TRBV19
CDR3nt: TGTGCCAGTAGTCCTCGTTCAGGGGTGGGCACAGATAGGCAGTATTTT
CDR3aa: CASSPRSGVGTDRQYF

d_gene: TRBD2
j_gene: TRBJ2-1
abundance: many
v_gene: TRBV11-2
CDR3nt: TGTGCCAGCAGCTTAAAACTAGCGGGGACCTCCTACAATGAGCAGTTCTTC
CDR3aa: CASSLKLAGTSYNEQFF

d_gene: TRBD2
j_gene: TRBJ2-1
abundance: NA
v_gene: TRBV6-1
CDR3nt: TGTGCCAGCAGTCATTCCGCCGGGACTAGCGGGAGTGAGCAGTTCTTC
CDR3aa: CASSHSAGTSGSEQFF

d_gene: NA
j_gene: TRBJ1-3
abundance: many
v_gene: TRBV9
CDR3nt: TGTGCCAGCAGCGTAGGGGTACGGAACACCATATATTTT
CDR3aa: CASSVGVRNTIYF

d_gene: NA
j_gene: TRBJ2-2
abundance: NA
v_gene: TRBV5-5
CDR3nt: TGTGCCAGCAGTTGGAACACCGGGGGGCTTTTTTTT
CDR3aa: CASSWNTGGLFF

d_gene: NA
j_gene: TRBJ2-7
abundance: medium-sized
v_gene: TRBV7-2
CDR3nt: TGTGCCAGCAGCTTATCCCACAGCTCCTACGAGCAGTACTTC
CDR3aa: CASSLSHSSYEQYF

d_gene: NA
j_gene: TRBJ2-2
abundance: medium-sized
v_gene: TRBV20-1
CDR3nt: TGCAGTGCCAATCGTCCCGGGGAGCTGTTTTTT
CDR3aa: CSANRPGELFF

d_gene: NA
j_gene: TRBJ2-1
abundance: many
v_gene: TRBV5-4
CDR3nt: TGTGCCAGCAGCTTGGATCGGGCCTCCTACAATGAGCAGTTCTTC
CDR3aa: CASSLDRASYNEQFF

d_gene: TRBD2
j_gene: TRBJ2-3
abundance: NA
v_gene: TRBV28
CDR3nt: TGTGCCAGCAGTTTGACTAGCGGGAGTCCGCAGTATTTT
CDR3aa: CASSLTSGSPQYF

d_gene: NA
j_gene: TRBJ1-1
abundance: many
v_gene: TRBV7-2
CDR3nt: TGTGCCAGCAGCCGACGGTCGGGGGAAGAAGCTTTCTTT
CDR3aa: CASSRRSGEEAFF

d_gene: NA
j_gene: TRBJ2-3
abundance: NA
v_gene: TRBV4-2
CDR3nt: TGTGCCAGCAGCCAAGATCAAATCGTAGATACGCAGGATTTT
CDR3aa: CASSQDQIVDTQDF

d_gene: NA
j_gene: TRBJ2-5
abundance: many
v_gene: TRBV19
CDR3nt: TGTGCCAGTAGTATAGGGCCATCCCAAGAGACCCAGTACTTC
CDR3aa: CASSIGPSQETQYF

d_gene: NA
j_gene: TRBJ2-2
abundance: NA
v_gene: TRBV7-2
CDR3nt: TGTGCCAGCAGCTTAAAACTCAAGGCTAGCAGGGGCACCGGGGAGCTGTTTTTT
CDR3aa: CASSLKLKASRGTGELFF

d_gene: NA
j_gene: TRBJ1-1
abundance: NA
v_gene: TRBV28
CDR3nt: TGTGCCAGTTCACCAACGGCAGCGACCAACACTGAAGCTTTCTTT
CDR3aa: CASSPTAATNTEAFF

d_gene: TRBD1
j_gene: TRBJ1-1
abundance: NA
v_gene: TRBV2
CDR3nt: TGTGCCAGCAGTATGGGACAGGGCCATACTGAAGCTTTCTTT
CDR3aa: CASSMGQGHTEAFF

d_gene: TRBD2
j_gene: TRBJ2-1
abundance: medium-sized
v_gene: TRBV28
CDR3nt: TGTGCCAGCAGTCGGACTAGCCCCTACAATGAGCAGTTCTTC
CDR3aa: CASSRTSPYNEQFF

d_gene: NA
j_gene: TRBJ1-2
abundance: medium-sized
v_gene: TRBV4-3
CDR3nt: TGCGCCAGCAGCCAAGTCCGACAGGAGATGTATGGCTACACCTTC
CDR3aa: CASSQVRQEMYGYTF

d_gene: NA
j_gene: TRBJ2-3
abundance: medium-sized
v_gene: TRBV7-2
CDR3nt: TGTGCCAGCAGCTTAGATTTGGCTCTCACAGATACGCAGTATTTT
CDR3aa: CASSLDLALTDTQYF

d_gene: NA
j_gene: TRBJ2-1
abundance: many
v_gene: TRBV19
CDR3nt: TGTGCCAGTAGTCACCAACCGGTGGTGGCAACCTACAATGAGCAGTTCTTC
CDR3aa: CASSHQPVVATYNEQFF

d_gene: NA
j_gene: TRBJ1-1
abundance: NA
v_gene: TRBV12-3/TRBV12-4
CDR3nt: TGCGCCAGCAGAGGTCAGGAGGGGGTTAACACTGAAGCTCTCTTT
CDR3aa: CASRGQEGVNTEALF

d_gene: NA
j_gene: TRBJ2-3
abundance: NA
v_gene: TRBV5-6
CDR3nt: TGTGCCAGCAGCTATGCGGCAGGAGATACGCAGTATTTT
CDR3aa: CASSYAAGDTQYF

d_gene: TRBD1
j_gene: TRBJ2-3
abundance: large
v_gene: TRBV18
CDR3nt: TGTGCCAGCTCACCGGGACAGGGGGCGCGAGATACGCAGTATTTT
CDR3aa: CASSPGQGARDTQYF

d_gene: NA
j_gene: TRBJ2-3
abundance: many
v_gene: TRBV29-1
CDR3nt: TGCAGCGTTGCTCGCGGGAACGCAGATACGCAGTATTTT
CDR3aa: CSVARGNADTQYF

d_gene: NA
j_gene: TRBJ1-1
abundance: NA
v_gene: TRBV18
CDR3nt: TGTGCCAGCTCAGGGATTGGGAAGAACACTGAAGCTTTCTTT
CDR3aa: CASSGIGKNTEAFF

d_gene: NA
j_gene: TRBJ1-5
abundance: large
v_gene: TRBV28
CDR3nt: TGTGCCAGCAGCCCTACGTCCGGGGGCCAGCCCCAGCATTTT
CDR3aa: CASSPTSGGQPQHF

d_gene: NA
j_gene: TRBJ2-3
abundance: many
v_gene: TRBV10-3
CDR3nt: TGTGCCATCAGTTTGGGGAATACGCAGTATTTT
CDR3aa: CAISLGNTQYF